This T cell receptor (beta chain) was captured in a study of T cells in Graves' hyperthyroidism and ophthalmopathy. Using RNA transcripts as the source, TCR beta CDR3 regions were amplified. During a first-round RT-PCR of the TCR CDR3, the HTBI primer set was used. TCRdb called the multiplex PCR reads again in MiXCR, with one record for every CDR3 protein. The table records about 270,000 distinct CDR3 sequences, 25% to 30% of them present only once. Looked up from germline, CDR1 is SGHRS and CDR2 is YFSETQ. The CDR3 is 16 amino acids. This clonotype was detected many times. At one of its ends the junction is not consistent with the germline gene, which may arise from a read error.

The J gene is TRBJ1-1, the V gene TRBV5-1, with 10 nucleotides matching TRBD1. The sequenced sample consisted of blood. This clonotype was sampled from a middle-aged man with Graves' hyperthyroidism that later progressed to Graves' ophthalmopathy. CDR3 DNA sequence: TGCGCCAGCAGCCCCCGGACAGGGGGAGGGAACATTGAAGCTTTCTTT. Translation gives CASSPRTGGGNIEAFF.